The next 21 T cell receptor beta chains were all read from a single sample in a study of shared clonotypes between healthy human individuals. Terminally differentiated effector memory CD45RA+ cells were excluded by CCR7 positive selection of CD45RO-negative cells. Profiled with immunoSEQ multiplex PCR; TCRdb holds only in-frame clones, not every one. The table shows hundreds of thousands of clones, with 90% to 98% occurring only once. Sequenced input: naive CD8+ T cells sorted from blood. The source is a young man in good health.

The chain carries TRBV4-1 and TRBJ1-1, with D possibly TRBD1 on 6 matching bases. The V gene's germline CDR1 is MGHRA and CDR2 YSYEKL. This CDR3 comprises 14 residues. The V and J ends lost 4 bases and 6 bases respectively, with 15 bases between them. The CDR3 bases are TGCGCCAGCAGCCTCATAGGGGGAATCCCTGAAGCTTTCTTT. Its protein is CASSLIGGIPEAFF.

This clone was seen only once. The chain employs TRBV4-3 and TRBJ1-5; D may be TRBD1 (6 bases). CDR3 length: 17 residues. Trimming shortened V by 4 bases and J by 0 bases, and 16 bases separated the two germline ends. In germline, CDR1 is LGHNA, CDR2 YSLEER. CDR3 sequence reads: CASSPRQVAYSNQPQHF. The DNA of the CDR3 is TGCGCCAGCAGCCCACGACAGGTTGCCTATAGCAATCAGCCCCAGCATTTT.

V is TRBV27 and J is TRBJ2-1; 10 bases fit TRBD2. The germline gives CDR1 MNHEY, CDR2 SMNVEV (reference sequence). This CDR3 region has 16 residues. V was pared by 5 bases and J by 4 bases, with 8 bases of the junction left unmatched. CDR3 sequence reads: CASSPSGLAKYNEQFF. DNA for the CDR3: TGTGCCAGCAGTCCTTCGGGACTAGCGAAATACAATGAGCAGTTCTTC.

V is TRBV7-9 and J is TRBJ2-3, with unresolved D. The CDR3 is 13 amino acids. CDR1 SEHNR and CDR2 FQNEAQ come from the germline V gene (reference sequence). V dropped 0 bases and J dropped 4 bases, with 5 bases sitting between them. In DNA, the CDR3 is TGTGCCAGCAGCTTAGCGATGGCAGATACGCAGTATTTT. Translating it yields CASSLAMADTQYF. The entire variable domain, with the rest obtained from reference TRBV7-9 and TRBJ2-3, is as follows: DTGVSQNPRHKITKRGQNVTFRCDPISEHNRLYWYRQTLGQGPEFLTYFQNEAQLEKSRLLSDRFSAERPKGSFSTLEIQRTEQGDSAMYLCASSLAMADTQYFGPGTRLTVL.

This chain connects TRBV29-1 to TRBJ1-2; a weak D match, TRBD1 (6 bases). The CDR3 is 16 amino acids. Between the trimmed V and J ends, which lost 4 bases and 11 bases, there was a span of 29 bases. The germline V gene encodes CDR1 SQVTM and CDR2 ANQGSEA. CDR3 bases: TGCAGCGTTGCTTCCGGGACACAGCCCCCGTATAAGTTGTACACCTTC. Translated, it gives CSVASGTQPPYKLYTF. Drawing the rest from reference TRBV29-1 and TRBJ1-2, the complete variable domain is SAVISQKPSRDICQRGTSLTIQCQVDSQVTMMFWYRQQPGQSLTLIATANQGSEATYESGFVIDKFPISRPNLTFSTLTVSNMSPEDSSIYLCSVASGTQPPYKLYTFGSGTRLTVV.

The chain employs TRBV25-1 and TRBJ2-1; possibly TRBD1 for D (6 bases). Germline V gives CDR1 MGHDK, CDR2 SYGVNS. The CDR3 is 12 residues long. Trimming left V 5 bases short and J 6 bases short, with 8 bases between. CDR3 in amino acids: CASSKQGNEQFF. The CDR3 bases are TGTGCCAGCAGTAAACAGGGCAATGAGCAGTTCTTC.

The chain combines TRBV10-3 with TRBJ1-5; 7 positions agree with TRBD1. Trimming at V came to 4 bases and at J to 0 bases, leaving 6 bases not matched to a gene. The germline CDR1 and CDR2 sequences are ENHRY and SYGVKD. This CDR3 spans 16 amino acids. CDR3 protein: CAISAGQPYSNQPQHF. CDR3 DNA: TGTGCCATCAGTGCGGGACAGCCATATAGCAATCAGCCCCAGCATTTT.

V gene TRBV28 combines with J gene TRBJ2-7, with 11 nucleotides matching TRBD1. This CDR3 comprises 14 residues. The V gene's germline CDR1 is MDHEN and CDR2 SYDVKM. J gave up 2 bases and V 6 bases, and 3 bases lay outside the gene matches. CDR3 in amino acids: CASRGTGGPYEQYF. CDR3 in DNA: TGTGCCAGCAGGGGGACAGGGGGTCCCTACGAGCAGTACTTC.

The rearrangement joins TRBV9 to TRBJ1-2; no reliable D call. CDR3 length: 13 amino acids. Germline values: CDR1 SGDLS, CDR2 YYNGEE. The ends were cut back, 0 bases at V and 6 bases at J, with 9 bases in the middle. CDR3 region: CASSVAIDDGYTF. The DNA for the CDR3 is TGTGCCAGCAGCGTAGCTATAGATGATGGCTACACCTTC.

The chain carries TRBV7-9 and TRBJ2-2; D uncertain. Trimming took 4 bases from V and 0 from J, leaving 9 bases between them. The germline gives CDR1 SEHNR, CDR2 FQNEAQ (reference sequence). The CDR3 spans 15 residues. CDR3 DNA sequence: TGTGCCAGCAGCTCCTTGGGGTCGAACACCGGGGAGCTGTTTTTT. Amino acid sequence: CASSSLGSNTGELFF.

This clone appeared a single time. CDR3 in amino acids: CASSRPVPQSRANVLTF. CDR3 nucleotide sequence: TGTGCCAGCAGCCGGCCAGTGCCACAAAGTCGGGCCAACGTCCTGACTTTC. This sequence joins TRBV7-7 and TRBJ2-6; no clear D. The V end lost 5 bases, the J end lost 5 bases, and 19 bases lay between the germline ends. The germline gives CDR1 SSHAT, CDR2 FNYEAQ (reference sequence). This CDR3 region has 17 residues. Full variable domain (missing parts from reference TRBV7-7 and TRBJ2-6): GAGVSQSPRYKVTKRGQDVTLRCDPISSHATLYWYQQALGQGPEFLTYFNYEAQPDKSGLPSDRFSAERPEGSISTLTIQRTEQRDSAMYRCASSRPVPQSRANVLTFGAGSRLTVL.

Points on this clone: The sample holds other DNA sequences that translate to the same CDR3. V and J are TRBV7-8 and TRBJ2-1; the match to TRBD2 covers 11 bases. CDR3 size: 15 residues. Germline V gene sequence: CDR1 SGHVS, CDR2 FQNEAQ. J gave up 3 bases and V 3 bases, and 1 base lay outside the gene matches. Written as DNA, the CDR3 is TGTGCCAGCAGCTTGGGGACTAGCGGCTACAATGAGCAGTTCTTC. This codes for CASSLGTSGYNEQFF.

The chain uses TRBV4-1 and TRBJ2-7; 8 bases align to TRBD1. With 0 bases clipped from V and 0 bases from J, the junction kept 7 bases outside the gene matches. The germline gives CDR1 MGHRA, CDR2 YSYEKL. This CDR3 spans 17 amino acids. The chain's CDR3 is CASSQDYGTGLSYEQYF. For the CDR3, the DNA is TGCGCCAGCAGCCAAGATTATGGGACAGGACTCTCCTACGAGCAGTACTTC.

Note on this clone: The limits of the CDR3 on the DNA are not certain, so only TCRdb's listed CDR3 is given. The chain couples TRBV7-3 to TRBJ2-2; the table gives TRBD2 as D, unverified against the DNA. In germline, CDR1 is SGHTA, CDR2 FQGTGA. 14 amino acids form the CDR3, both terminal residues included. The CDR3: CASSLAFGAGELFF.

The J gene is TRBJ1-2, the V gene TRBV7-3; a weak D match, TRBD1 (6 bases). Trimming pared 5 bases from V and 6 bases from J, leaving 19 bases between. This CDR3 region has 15 residues. CDR1 and CDR2 (germline): SGHTA, FQGTGA. The CDR3 protein is CASSPTQGGVDGYTF. The DNA for the CDR3 is TGTGCCAGCAGCCCGACCCAAGGGGGAGTAGATGGCTACACCTTC.

The chain recombines TRBV5-1 with TRBJ2-1; 12 bases are shared with TRBD2. Germline values: CDR1 SGHRS, CDR2 YFSETQ. The CDR3 totals 15 residues. The ends lost 5 bases at V and 4 bases at J; junction bases unmatched: 4. The CDR3 nucleotides are TGCGCCAGCAGGTTAGGACTAGCGGGATACAATGAGCAGTTCTTC. It is translated as CASRLGLAGYNEQFF.

V gene TRBV27 combines with J gene TRBJ2-6; D is unclear. V was trimmed by 5 bases and J by 2 bases, leaving 10 bases between them. The CDR3 runs 15 residues. Germline assignment: CDR1 MNHEY and CDR2 SMNVEV (reference sequence). CDR3: CASSLMDPGANVLTF. CDR3 bases: TGTGCCAGCAGTCTAATGGACCCTGGGGCCAACGTCCTGACTTTC. Variable domain in full (rest from reference TRBV27 and TRBJ2-6): EAQVTQNPRYLITVTGKKLTVTCSQNMNHEYMSWYRQDPGLGLRQIYYSMNVEVTDKGDVPEGYKVSRKEKRNFPLILESPSPNQTSLYFCASSLMDPGANVLTFGAGSRLTVL.

This clone was seen once. The chain couples TRBV13 to TRBJ2-7; TRBD1 matches 7 bases. V shed 5 bases, J shed 1 base, and the junction held 8 bases outside the gene matches. Germline CDR1 is PRHDT and CDR2 is FYEKMQ (reference sequence). This CDR3 has 15 amino acids. The CDR3 loop is CASSQRKTGSYEQYF. In DNA, the CDR3 is TGTGCCAGCAGCCAACGAAAGACAGGGTCCTACGAGCAGTACTTC.

This chain uses TRBV4-1 with TRBJ2-7; D not certain. This CDR3 spans 12 amino acids. Germline-derived CDR1 and CDR2 are MGHRA and YSYEKL. V was clipped by 4 bases and J by 3 bases, with 7 bases between them. The chain's CDR3 is CASSLGGYEQYF. In nucleotides, the CDR3 is TGCGCCAGCAGCCTCGGCGGCTACGAGCAGTACTTC.

The rearrangement uses TRBV5-6 and TRBJ1-2; unclear D gene. The CDR3 spans 13 residues. V was cut by 6 bases and J by 0 bases, with 9 bases left in between. The germline V gene has CDR1 SGHDT and CDR2 YYEEEE. The CDR3 nucleotides are TGTGCCAGCAAGGCCGGCGCTAACTATGGCTACACCTTC. The encoded protein is CASKAGANYGYTF.

V usage is TRBV7-3 and J usage is TRBJ2-7; 8 nucleotides agree with TRBD1. The CDR3 extends over 14 amino acids. Germline V gives CDR1 SGHTA, CDR2 FQGTGA. The V gene end was trimmed by 5 bases and the J gene end by 4 bases; junction bases not matched to a gene: 7. The CDR3 protein is CASSPTGDNYEQYF. CDR3 nucleotides: TGTGCCAGCAGCCCGACAGGGGACAATTACGAGCAGTACTTC.